This T cell receptor (beta chain) was documented in a study of identical twins. TCRdb reprocessed the 5' RACE reads via MiXCR and lists one record per CDR3 protein. The sample consists of around 650,000 distinct CDR3 sequences, just over 7% of them appearing once. The CDR3 consists of 13 residues. Trimming stripped 8 bases from V and 2 bases from J, with 12 bases between. This clonotype has a count of ten or more. Another study also made use of these data, one on yellow fever vaccine responses in identical twins.

The sequenced material came from PBMCs. The sequence derives from a woman aged 18-30 years in good health. The rearrangement links TRBV12-3 or TRBV12-4 to TRBJ1-1, with D unresolved. The CDR3 region is CASGLRLNTEAFF. CDR3 sequence (DNA): TGTGCCAGCGGACTCCGGCTAAACACTGAAGCTTTCTTT.